The text below deals with one T cell receptor (beta chain). Its antigen target is currently unknown. No much larger clone is present one base from it, and per-base qualities are unavailable. TCRbeta CDR3 regions were amplified from genomic DNA by means of the immunoSEQ Assay, a bias-controlled multiplex PCR. The original methods were these. The number of nucleated cells in each sample was estimated from the amplification of reference gene primers within the assay. Sequence reads were collapsed and filtered to measure the absolute abundance of every unique TCRbeta CDR3 rearrangement. For each sample, productive Simpson clonality was calculated as the square root of Simpson's diversity index across productive rearrangements. TCRdb limited this immuneACCESS table to in-frame rearrangements with V and J called. A share of clones is missing; checked studies link under half to unresolved V genes, and the rest is unexplained. That table is the source of V, J and clone size, and D and trimming were worked out from the DNA. The sample profile shows about 120,000 clones; over 60% of them were found once. The top ten constitute 6.5% to 9% of the sample.

Collaborating institutions collected whole blood in K2EDTA tubes following their own protocols. For TCRbeta analysis, collaborator samples were shipped as frozen whole blood, as isolated PBMCs, or as DNA extracted from either sample type. The germline V gene specifies SGHRS as CDR1 and YFSETQ as CDR2. A distance of 14 bases separates the germline ends of V and J, which lose 1 base and 0 bases respectively. The CDR3 spans 17 residues, from the cysteine through the phenylalanine. Only CDR3 DNA is held: 51 bases, read in frame from base 1. This record comes from a study of blood T cell repertoires in COVID-19 (dated by TCRdb to about 2020). Notes on the research overall: The collaborator samples originated in the United States, Italy and Spain and spanned the acute and convalescent phases of COVID-19. The prospective study material was composed of cDNA or gDNA derived from T cells, B-cell-depleted T cells, or PBMCs. Deeply sampled blood TCRbeta repertoires from subjects exposed to, actively infected with, or recovered from COVID-19 were included in the dataset. The repertoires were made available in a free public database intended to serve as a resource for research on the immune response to SARS-CoV-2. Samples came from the ongoing ImmuneRACE study (first 160 participants) plus 1,254 subjects from 6 global collaborators. A de-identified subject ID, COVID-19 status, age in years and sex were almost always included in the sample metadata. Where HLA class I and class II types were available, the types were taken from metadata supplied by the sample provider, not from assay-based typing.

Results the study describes overall, beyond this receptor: Clinical and demographic metadata were provided uncurated, with the amount varying by source and participant.

Material: peripheral blood. The rearrangement joined TRBV5-1 to TRBJ1-5; the D gene is not confidently resolved. This clonotype was obtained from a human donor in a cohort sampled during active COVID-19. The DNA sequence reads TGCGCCAGCAGCTTGTTCACAGCCGAATATAGCAATCAGCCCCAGCATTTT. Translation gives CASSLFTAEYSNQPQHF.